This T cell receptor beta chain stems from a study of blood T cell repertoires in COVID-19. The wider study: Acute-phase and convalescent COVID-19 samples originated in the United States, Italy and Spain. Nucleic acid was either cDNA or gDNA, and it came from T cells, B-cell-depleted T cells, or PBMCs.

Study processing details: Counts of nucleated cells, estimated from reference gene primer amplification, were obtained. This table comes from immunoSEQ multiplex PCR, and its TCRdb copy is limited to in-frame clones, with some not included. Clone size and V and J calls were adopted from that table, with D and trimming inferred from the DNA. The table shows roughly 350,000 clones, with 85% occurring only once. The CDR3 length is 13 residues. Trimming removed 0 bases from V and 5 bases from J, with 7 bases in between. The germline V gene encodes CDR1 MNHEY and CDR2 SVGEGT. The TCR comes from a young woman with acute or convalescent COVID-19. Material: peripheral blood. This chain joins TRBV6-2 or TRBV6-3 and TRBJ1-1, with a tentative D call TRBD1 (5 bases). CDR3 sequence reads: CASSYSGVTEAFF. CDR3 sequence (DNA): TGTGCCAGCAGTTACTCAGGGGTGACTGAAGCTTTCTTT.